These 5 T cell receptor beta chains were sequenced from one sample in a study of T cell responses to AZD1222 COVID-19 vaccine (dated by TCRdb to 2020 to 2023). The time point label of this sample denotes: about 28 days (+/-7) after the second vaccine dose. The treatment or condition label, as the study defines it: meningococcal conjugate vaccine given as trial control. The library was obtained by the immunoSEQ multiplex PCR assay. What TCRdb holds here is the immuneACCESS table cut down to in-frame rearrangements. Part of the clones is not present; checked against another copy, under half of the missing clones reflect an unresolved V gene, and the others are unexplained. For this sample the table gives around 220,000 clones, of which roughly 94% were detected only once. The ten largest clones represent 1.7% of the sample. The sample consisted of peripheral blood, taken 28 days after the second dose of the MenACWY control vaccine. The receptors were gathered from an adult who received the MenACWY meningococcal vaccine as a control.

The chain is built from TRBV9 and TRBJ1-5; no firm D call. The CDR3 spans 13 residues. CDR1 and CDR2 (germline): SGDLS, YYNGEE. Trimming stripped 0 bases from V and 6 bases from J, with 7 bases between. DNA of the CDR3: TGTGCCAGCAGCGTAGCGCGTCCTCAGCCCCAGCATTTT. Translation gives CASSVARPQPQHF.

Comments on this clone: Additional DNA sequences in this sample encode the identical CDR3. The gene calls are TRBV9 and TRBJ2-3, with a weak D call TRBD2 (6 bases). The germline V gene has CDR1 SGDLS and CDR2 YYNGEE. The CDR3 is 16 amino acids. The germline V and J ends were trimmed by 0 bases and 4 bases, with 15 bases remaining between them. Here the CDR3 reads CASSVGSSGGADTQYF. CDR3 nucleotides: TGTGCCAGCAGCGTAGGAAGTAGCGGAGGGGCAGATACGCAGTATTTT.

The CDR3 loop is CASSLTENYGYTF. The CDR3 DNA sequence: TGTGCCAGCAGCTTGACAGAAAACTATGGCTACACCTTC. V and J are TRBV11-2 and TRBJ1-2, with a possible D match to TRBD1 (5 bases). Trimming removed 3 bases from V and 2 bases from J, with 7 bases in between. Germline V gene lookup returns CDR1 SGHAT and CDR2 FQNNGV. This CDR3 is 13 amino acids long.

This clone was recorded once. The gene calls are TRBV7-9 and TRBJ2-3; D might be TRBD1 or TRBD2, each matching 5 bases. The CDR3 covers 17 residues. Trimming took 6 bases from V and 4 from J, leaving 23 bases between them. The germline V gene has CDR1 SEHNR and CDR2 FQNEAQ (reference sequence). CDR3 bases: TGTGCCAGCAGACCAAGACCGGGACCAAAGGGCGCAGATACGCAGTATTTT. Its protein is CASRPRPGPKGADTQYF.

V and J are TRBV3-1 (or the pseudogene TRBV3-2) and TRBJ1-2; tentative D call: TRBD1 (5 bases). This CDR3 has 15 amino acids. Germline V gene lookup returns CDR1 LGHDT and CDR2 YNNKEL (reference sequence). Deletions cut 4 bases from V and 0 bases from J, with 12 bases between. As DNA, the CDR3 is TGTGCCAGCAGCCCGCGCGGGGGAACTAACTATGGCTACACCTTC. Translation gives CASSPRGGTNYGYTF.